The sequence of this T cell receptor beta chain was determined in a study of a mutant IDH1 vaccine in newly diagnosed glioma. As for the study in general: Patients received vaccination from 4-6 weeks after radiotherapy alone, or with temozolomide cycles. Mean patient age was around 40 years; around 60% were male and approximately 40% female.

TCRdb's copy holds only in-frame clones and misses some; the assay was immunoSEQ multiplex PCR. This table holds some 54,000 clones, 91% found once. Time point described: week 11, during vaccination. Topical imiquimod accompanied each vaccine dose, which consisted of 300 ug of mutant IDH1 20-mer peptide. In the case of this clone: Its antigen is undetermined.

The CDR3 spans 16 residues. V was pared by 2 bases and J by 6 bases, with 14 bases between. The germline CDR1 and CDR2 sequences are KGHSH and LQKENI. The rearrangement uses TRBV18 and TRBJ1-6; D is perhaps TRBD1 (6 bases). The source is a man over 45 with glioma. Sequenced material: PBMCs, taken from a glioma patient whose treatment included an IDH1 peptide vaccine. The CDR3 DNA reads as TGTGCCAGCTCACCAGGGACAAGCCCGAGTAATTCACCCCTCCACTTT. Protein: CASSPGTSPSNSPLHF.